One and the same sample provided the 20 T cell receptor beta chains below, sequenced in a study of glioma-infiltrating T cells. Amplification of TCR alpha and beta CDR3 regions from RNA used iRepertoire nested multiplex PCR. TCRdb recomputed calls from the multiplex PCR reads with MiXCR, one row per CDR3 protein. The top ten clones hold over 15% of a sample with about 140,000 distinct CDR3 sequences, about two fifths of them seen once. Material for sequencing was glioma tissue, nonneoplastic brain tissue, or PBMCs (not recorded which). The receptors shown here come from a human donor with low-grade glioma or glioblastoma, undergoing nonglioma brain surgery, or in good health (not recorded which).

This chain links TRBV2 with TRBJ2-6; perhaps TRBD1 as D (6 bases). Germline values: CDR1 SNHLY, CDR2 FYNNEI. The CDR3 covers 15 residues. V shed 7 bases and J shed 2 bases, with 12 bases lying between them. The DNA for the CDR3 is TGTGCCAGCAATCTACAGGGAACTGGGGCCAACGTCCTGACTTTC. Amino acids: CASNLQGTGANVLTF. The complete variable domain, with remaining parts taken from reference TRBV2 and TRBJ2-6, reads EPEVTQTPSHQVTQMGQEVILRCVPISNHLYFYWYRQILGQKVEFLVSFYNNEISEKSEIFDDQFSVERPDGSNFTLKIRSTKLEDSAMYFCASNLQGTGANVLTFGAGSRLTVL.

The sample holds a few counts of this clonotype. V gene TRBV27 combines with J gene TRBJ2-6, with a weak D call TRBD2 (6 bases). Trimming left V 6 bases short and J 2 bases short, with 11 bases between. Per germline, CDR1 MNHEY and CDR2 SMNVEV (reference sequence). This CDR3 is 15 amino acids long. The CDR3 sequence: CASSPREAGANVLTF. CDR3 nucleotide sequence: TGTGCCAGCAGCCCCAGGGAGGCTGGGGCCAACGTCCTGACTTTC.

CDR3 coding DNA: TGTGCCAGCAGCGTTACAGGGGGAGATACGCAGTATTTT. The encoded protein is CASSVTGGDTQYF. The chain carries TRBV7-2 and TRBJ2-3; 8 bases match TRBD1. V lost 5 bases, J lost 5 bases, and 3 bases stayed unmatched. Germline V gene lookup returns CDR1 SGHTA and CDR2 FQGNSA. The CDR3 has 13 amino acids.

This chain joins TRBV20-1 and TRBJ2-5; D ambiguous. The CDR3 has 11 residues. Trimming stripped 6 bases from V and 1 base from J, with 6 bases between. The V gene's germline CDR1 is DFQATT and CDR2 SNEGSKA (reference sequence). CDR3 coding DNA: TGCAGTGCCCTACTCCAAGAGACCCAGTACTTC. Translated: CSALLQETQYF.

In this sample, this clonotype turned up a few times. This chain joins TRBV20-1 and TRBJ2-1; maybe TRBD1 (6 bases). This CDR3 is 13 amino acids long. The germline V and J ends were trimmed by 5 bases and 0 bases, with 8 bases remaining between them. Germline CDR1 DFQATT, CDR2 SNEGSKA (reference sequence). CDR3 loop: CSAADSSYNEQFF. As DNA, the CDR3 is TGCAGTGCTGCGGACAGCTCCTACAATGAGCAGTTCTTC.

The rearrangement links TRBV6-2 or TRBV6-3 to TRBJ2-3; no reliable D call. CDR1 and CDR2 (germline): MNHEY, SVGEGT. This CDR3 spans 13 amino acids. V lost 8 bases to trimming and J lost 3 bases, with 12 bases between them. This chain's CDR3 is CASGPRMTDTQYF. The DNA of the CDR3 is TGTGCCAGCGGTCCGAGAATGACAGATACGCAGTATTTT.

The genes are TRBV6-2 or TRBV6-3 and TRBJ2-2; D is perhaps TRBD2 (6 bases). The CDR3 extends over 13 amino acids. V shed 2 bases and J shed 6 bases, with 7 bases lying between them. Germline CDR1 reads MNHEY; CDR2 reads SVGEGT. The CDR3 DNA sequence: TGTGCCAGCAGTTACGGGGACTCCGGGGAGCTGTTTTTT. It is translated as CASSYGDSGELFF.

This chain connects TRBV20-1 to TRBJ2-7, with D tentatively TRBD2 (5 bases). The germline V and J ends were trimmed by 7 bases and 2 bases, with 18 bases remaining between them. CDR1 and CDR2 (germline): DFQATT, SNEGSKA (reference sequence). The CDR3 has 14 residues. The CDR3 sequence: CSVAGASRTYEQYF. DNA of the CDR3: TGCAGTGTCGCAGGCGCTAGCCGCACCTACGAGCAGTACTTC.

The V call is TRBV6-1, the J call TRBJ2-3; TRBD2 matches 9 bases. The germline V gene encodes CDR1 MNHNS and CDR2 SASEGT. V was clipped by 5 bases and J by 4 bases; unmatched bases: 10. This CDR3 has 16 residues. CDR3 in amino acids: CASSPRAGGSADTQYF. The CDR3 bases are TGTGCCAGCAGTCCCCGAGCGGGAGGATCGGCAGATACGCAGTATTTT.

The rearrangement uses TRBV2 and TRBJ2-7; no definite D call. Germline V CDR1 and CDR2: SNHLY, FYNNEI. The V end lost 2 bases, the J end lost 1 base, and 12 bases lay between the germline ends. This CDR3 has 15 residues. The DNA of the CDR3 is TGTGCCAGCAGTGAAATGGAGTTGGGATCCTACGAGCAGTACTTC. This sequence encodes CASSEMELGSYEQYF.

This clonotype was seen only a few times. The chain links TRBV15 to TRBJ2-5; D might be TRBD1 (5 bases). Trimming shortened V by 4 bases and J by 3 bases, and 6 bases separated the two germline ends. The CDR3 spans 12 residues. Germline V CDR1 and CDR2: LNHNV, YYDKDF (reference sequence). This CDR3 reads CATSKGEETQYF. In DNA, the CDR3 is TGTGCCACCAGCAAAGGGGAAGAGACCCAGTACTTC.

The rearrangement joins TRBV25-1 to TRBJ2-7, with D possibly being TRBD1 or TRBD2 (5 bases each). This CDR3 has 14 residues. Between the trimmed V and J ends, which lost 3 bases and 6 bases, there was a span of 15 bases. CDR1 is MGHDK and CDR2 is SYGVNS in the germline V gene. The CDR3 is CASSDKWGFSEQYF. CDR3 nucleotide sequence: TGTGCCAGCAGTGACAAGTGGGGGTTCAGCGAGCAGTACTTC.

This clonotype occurred a few times. V usage is TRBV7-2 and J usage is TRBJ1-5; D not resolved. Trimming left V 4 bases short and J 4 bases short, with 5 bases between. Per the germline V gene, CDR1 is SGHTA and CDR2 is FQGNSA. The CDR3 spans 12 residues. The DNA for the CDR3 is TGTGCCAGCAGCTCCCCGAATCAGCCCCAGCATTTT. Translating it yields CASSSPNQPQHF.

This clonotype came up a few times. CDR3 in amino acids: CASSFLYEQYF. The CDR3 region has the DNA TGTGCCAGCAGTTTTCTCTACGAGCAGTACTTC. The V call is TRBV27, the J call TRBJ2-7; D ambiguous. Trimming stripped 3 bases from V and 3 bases from J, with 3 bases between. The CDR3 has 11 amino acids. Germline-derived CDR1 and CDR2 are MNHEY and SMNVEV (reference sequence).

The V call is TRBV6-1, the J call TRBJ1-2; D not resolved. This CDR3 is built from 14 residues. V lost 4 bases and J 3 bases, leaving 12 bases between the germline ends. Germline V gene data show CDR1 as MNHNS and CDR2 as SASEGT. CDR3 amino acids: CASSVGGSHYGYTF. The CDR3 coding sequence is TGTGCCAGCAGTGTGGGCGGCAGTCACTATGGCTACACCTTC.

This clonotype was counted a few times. The J gene is TRBJ1-2, the V gene TRBV28; 8 nucleotides agree with TRBD1. The ends lost 7 bases at V and 7 bases at J; junction bases unmatched: 8. The CDR3 length is 13 residues. Germline V gives CDR1 MDHEN, CDR2 SYDVKM. CDR3 loop: CASTGTGSGGYTF. In nucleotides, the CDR3 is TGTGCCAGCACCGGGACAGGATCGGGTGGCTACACCTTC.

The chain recombines TRBV20-1 with TRBJ2-3; D is ambiguous. The CDR3 contains 12 residues. The germline CDR1 and CDR2 sequences are DFQATT and SNEGSKA (reference sequence). V was shortened by 4 bases and J by 4 bases, with 9 bases between the two germline ends. The CDR3 loop reads CSANVVADTQYF. The CDR3, as DNA: TGCAGTGCTAACGTCGTAGCAGATACGCAGTATTTT.

The table lists this clonotype with many counts. This sequence joins TRBV7-2 and TRBJ2-1; tentatively, D is TRBD2 (5 bases). The CDR3 is 14 residues long. Trimming took 5 bases from V and 8 from J, leaving 16 bases between them. Germline V gene sequence: CDR1 SGHTA, CDR2 FQGNSA. CDR3 coding DNA: TGTGCCAGCAGCCTAGGACTGTCCGGCGATGAGCAGTTCTTC. Protein product: CASSLGLSGDEQFF.

This clonotype was counted a few times. This chain joins TRBV20-1 and TRBJ2-1, with 10 bases lining up with TRBD2. Germline trimming cut 6 bases from V and 4 bases from J; bases unmatched to any gene: 6. The CDR3 runs to 14 residues. Germline V gives CDR1 DFQATT, CDR2 SNEGSKA (reference sequence). The CDR3 protein is CSANSGRRYNEQFF. CDR3 DNA sequence: TGCAGTGCAAATAGCGGGAGGAGGTACAATGAGCAGTTCTTC.

The chain combines TRBV4-1 with TRBJ1-2, with a possible D match to TRBD1 (5 bases). The germline V gene has CDR1 MGHRA and CDR2 YSYEKL. The CDR3 totals 13 residues. With 4 bases removed from V and 8 bases from J, the gap between germline ends came to 14 bases. The CDR3 DNA reads TGCGCCAGCAGCCTCGAGGAAGGGGACGGCTACACCTTC. Translating gives CASSLEEGDGYTF.